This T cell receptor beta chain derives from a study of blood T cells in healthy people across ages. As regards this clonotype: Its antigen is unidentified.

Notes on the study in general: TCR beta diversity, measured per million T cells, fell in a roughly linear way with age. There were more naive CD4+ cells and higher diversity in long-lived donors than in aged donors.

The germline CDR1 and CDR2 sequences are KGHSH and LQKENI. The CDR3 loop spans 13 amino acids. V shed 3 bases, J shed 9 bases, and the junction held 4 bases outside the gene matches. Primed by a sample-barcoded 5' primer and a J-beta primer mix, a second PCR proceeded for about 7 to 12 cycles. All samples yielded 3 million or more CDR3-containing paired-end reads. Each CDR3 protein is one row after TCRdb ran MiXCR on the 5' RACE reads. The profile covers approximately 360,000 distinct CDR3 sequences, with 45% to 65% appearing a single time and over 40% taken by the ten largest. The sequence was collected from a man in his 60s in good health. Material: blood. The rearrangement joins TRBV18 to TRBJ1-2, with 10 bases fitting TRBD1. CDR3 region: CASSPTGGIRYTF. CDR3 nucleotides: TGTGCCAGCTCACCGACAGGGGGCATCCGCTACACCTTC.